The TCR beta chain under discussion was sequenced for a study of post-analysis software for immune sequencing data. The overall study: Relapsing-remitting, secondary progressive and progressive-relapsing multiple sclerosis courses were included.

The TCR beta cDNA libraries carried unique molecular identifiers. The yield from around 1 to 10 million T cells was roughly 0.5 million cDNA molecules in total. A single record per CDR3 protein comes from TCRdb applying MiXCR to the PCR reads. The table records about 540,000 distinct CDR3 sequences, less than 40% of them present only once. This clonotype was seen a few times. Its antigen is currently unknown. Study results and caveats: In multiple sclerosis, normalized Chao1 diversity was significantly below that of controls.

The sample taken for sequencing was blood. This receptor was obtained from a girl between 2 and 17 years old with multiple sclerosis.

The chain's CDR3 is CASSLVATTDTQYF. In nucleotides, the CDR3 is TGTGCCAGCAGCTTGGTGGCAACCACAGATACGCAGTATTTT. This chain joins TRBV5-5 and TRBJ2-3; D ambiguous. Trimming took 0 bases from V and 2 from J, leaving 7 bases between them. The CDR3 is 14 residues long. Per germline, CDR1 SGHKS and CDR2 YYEKEE (reference sequence).